One sample yielded the 7 T cell receptor beta chains listed below, sequenced in a study of blood T cells in healthy people across ages. Primers used in a second PCR of roughly 6 to 11 cycles were a sample-barcoded 5' primer and a J-beta primer mix. Via MiXCR, TCRdb re-called the 5' RACE reads, giving one row per CDR3 protein. The data contain roughly 700,000 distinct CDR3 sequences, 49% of them singletons. Sequencing was performed on blood. Receptor source: a woman aged 60-75 years in good health.

This clonotype was seen at least ten times. The chain employs TRBV28 and TRBJ1-5; D possibly corresponds to TRBD1 (5 bases). The CDR3 length is 15 residues. V lost 0 bases, J lost 10 bases, and 16 bases lay in between. Germline CDR1 MDHEN, CDR2 SYDVKM. CDR3 sequence (DNA): TGTGCCAGCAGTTTATGGTCAGGGTTCCGTCGACCCCAGCATTTT. It translates to CASSLWSGFRRPQHF.

With respect to this clonotype: One end of the junction does not line up with germline, which may come from a read error. The chain carries TRBV9 and TRBJ1-1; 7 nucleotides agree with TRBD1. CDR1 and CDR2 from the germline V gene are SGDLS and YYNGEE. This CDR3 region has 13 residues. Here the CDR3 reads CASSGTANTEAFF. CDR3 DNA: TGCGCCAGCAGCGGGACAGCGAACACTGAAGCTTTCTTT.

V is TRBV6-6 and J is TRBJ2-1, with 8 bases lining up with TRBD2. V dropped 9 bases and J dropped 4; count of bases not matched to a gene: 8. This CDR3 is 14 amino acids long. Germline CDR1 is MNHNY and CDR2 is SVGAGI (reference sequence). DNA of the CDR3: TGTGCCAGTCTTGTAGCGGGATCGTACAATGAGCAGTTCTTC. Translation: CASLVAGSYNEQFF.

This clonotype turned up a few times. The rearrangement joins TRBV6-2 or TRBV6-3 to TRBJ2-3; D remains unclear. The germline CDR1 and CDR2 sequences are MNHEY and SVGEGT. The V end was cut by 0 bases, the J end by 4 bases, with 20 bases between. CDR3 length: 18 amino acids. CDR3 sequence: CASSYSPWSAREADTQYF. The CDR3 DNA sequence: TGTGCCAGCAGTTACTCCCCCTGGTCAGCCAGAGAGGCAGATACGCAGTATTTT.

The chain employs TRBV5-1 and TRBJ2-1; D not certain. The J call may be mistaken, given a closer DNA end match to TRBJ2-7. CDR3 length equals 16 residues. Per germline, CDR1 SGHRS and CDR2 YFSETQ. The CDR3 reads CASSWAPERSYNEQYF. In DNA form, the CDR3 reads TGCGCCAGCAGCTGGGCCCCGGAGAGAAGCTACAATGAGCAGTACTTC.

This clonotype has only a few counts. The chain has TRBV6-6 and TRBJ2-7, with 10 bases aligning to TRBD2. With the DNA end fitting TRBJ2-5 better, the J assignment may be wrong. CDR1 is MNHNY, CDR2 SVGAGI, per germline (reference sequence). This CDR3 is 16 amino acids long. This chain's CDR3 is CASSYSVLAGAETQYF. CDR3 in DNA: TGTGCCAGCAGTTACTCCGTCCTAGCGGGAGCAGAGACCCAGTACTTC.

The chain combines TRBV20-1 with TRBJ2-1, with 10 bases lining up with TRBD2. J was trimmed by 0 bases and V by 5 bases; bases with no gene match: 13. The CDR3 is made up of 18 amino acids. In germline, CDR1 is DFQATT, CDR2 SNEGSKA (reference sequence). The CDR3 spells CSASSGLADLYSYNEQFF. For the CDR3, the DNA is TGCAGTGCTTCCAGCGGACTAGCGGACCTCTACTCCTACAATGAGCAGTTCTTC.